The next 31 T cell receptor beta chains were all read from a single sample in a study of blood T cell repertoires in COVID-19. TCRdb's copy holds only in-frame clones and misses some; the assay was immunoSEQ multiplex PCR. The sample has roughly 390,000 clones, 87% seen once. The material sequenced was peripheral blood. The receptor set was obtained from a woman aged 25 to 39 with COVID-19, enrolled during active disease.

The chain uses TRBV5-1 and TRBJ2-2; 10 nucleotides agree with TRBD1. Trimming took 3 bases from V and 4 from J; bases not matched to a gene: 9. The germline gives CDR1 SGHRS, CDR2 YFSETQ. The length of the CDR3 is 17 residues. CDR3 in amino acids: CASSSGGTGAVTGELFF. The CDR3 coding sequence is TGCGCCAGCAGCTCCGGGGGGACAGGGGCCGTCACCGGGGAGCTGTTTTTT.

The chain has TRBV19 and TRBJ1-5; D call uncertain. The CDR3 covers 13 residues. Germline CDR1 reads LNHDA; CDR2 reads SQIVND (reference sequence). The ends were cut back, 3 bases at V and 7 bases at J, with 10 bases in the middle. The CDR3 sequence: CASSIREGQPQHF. The CDR3 coding sequence is TGTGCCAGTAGTATTAGGGAGGGACAGCCCCAGCATTTT.

In this sample, this clone turned up a few times. The gene calls are TRBV28 and TRBJ1-5, with 7 positions matching TRBD1. The CDR3 is 14 amino acids. Germline-derived CDR1 and CDR2 are MDHEN and SYDVKM. V lost 5 bases and J lost 7; bases outside the gene matches: 8. In nucleotides, the CDR3 is TGTGCCAGCAGTACATACAGGGGCGAGCAGCCCCAGCATTTT. Protein sequence: CASSTYRGEQPQHF.

The rearrangement links TRBV5-1 to TRBJ2-7; possibly TRBD2 for D (5 bases). Looked up from germline, CDR1 is SGHRS and CDR2 is YFSETQ. The CDR3 runs 12 residues. The CDR3 DNA reads TGCGCTGATGGGCGGGTTTCCTACGAGCAGTACTTC. Translating gives CADGRVSYEQYF. The whole variable domain, remainder taken from reference TRBV5-1 and TRBJ2-7, is KAGVTQTPRYLIKTRGQQVTLSCSPISGHRSVSWYQQTPGQGLQFLFEYFSETQRNKGNFPGRFSGRQFSNSRSEMNVSTLELGDSALYLCADGRVSYEQYFGPGTRLTVT.

CDR3 bases: TGCAGTGCTAGTTCTATCCGGACTGGCTACGAGCAGTACTTC. This codes for CSASSIRTGYEQYF. The chain joins TRBV20-1 to TRBJ2-7, with a weak D call TRBD2 (5 bases). The CDR3 contains 14 residues. V shed 3 bases and J shed 3 bases, with 15 bases lying between them. From germline, CDR1 is DFQATT and CDR2 SNEGSKA (reference sequence).

CDR3 coding DNA: TGTGCCAGCACATCAGGGCTGGACTCCTACGAGCAGTACTTC. Translated: CASTSGLDSYEQYF. V is TRBV11-2 and J is TRBJ2-7; D perhaps matches TRBD1 (5 bases). The CDR3 is 14 residues long. The germline CDR1 and CDR2 sequences are SGHAT and FQNNGV. V dropped 7 bases and J dropped 0 bases, with 13 bases sitting between them.

The chain is built from TRBV9 and TRBJ2-7; TRBD1 might be the D (6 bases). The germline gives CDR1 SGDLS, CDR2 YYNGEE. The CDR3 has 14 amino acids. Trimming left V 0 bases short and J 6 bases short, with 13 bases between. The CDR3 DNA sequence: TGTGCCAGCAGCGTAGGAGGGGGTGACGGCGAGCAGTACTTC. Its translation: CASSVGGGDGEQYF.

The genes are TRBV18 and TRBJ2-2, with 7 bases aligning to TRBD2. Germline assignment: CDR1 KGHSH and CDR2 LQKENI. Trimming cost V 5 bases and J 6 bases; bases outside gene matches: 12. This CDR3 is built from 16 residues. The CDR3 region is CASSKTSPSGAGELFF. Written as DNA, the CDR3 is TGTGCCAGCTCAAAGACTAGTCCCAGCGGGGCCGGGGAGCTGTTTTTT.

The rearrangement uses TRBV27 and TRBJ1-1; D might be TRBD1 (5 bases). This CDR3 spans 17 amino acids. Germline values: CDR1 MNHEY, CDR2 SMNVEV (reference sequence). The germline V and J ends were trimmed by 5 bases and 4 bases, with 23 bases remaining between them. The CDR3 is CASSTLRGAGRRTEAFF. CDR3 bases: TGTGCCAGCAGTACATTACGCGGGGCAGGGCGACGCACTGAAGCTTTCTTT.

This rearrangement joins TRBV10-2 to TRBJ2-1, with 13 bases aligning to TRBD2. The CDR3 extends over 14 amino acids. Germline V lookup: CDR1 WSHSY, CDR2 SAAADI. V was pared by 11 bases and J by 7 bases, with 8 bases of the junction left unmatched. The chain's CDR3 is CACWTSGRRNEQFF. DNA for the CDR3: TGCGCCTGTTGGACTAGCGGGAGAAGAAATGAGCAGTTCTTC.

The V and J genes are TRBV6-2 or TRBV6-3 and TRBJ2-7; TRBD2 aligns across 13 bases. With V trimmed by 4 bases and J by 3 bases, 6 bases remained unmatched. Germline V gene sequence: CDR1 MNHEY, CDR2 SVGEGT. This CDR3 is built from 16 residues. The DNA of the CDR3 is TGTGCCAGCAGTTTTCCGGGACTAGCGGGAAACTACGAGCAGTACTTC. Its translation: CASSFPGLAGNYEQYF.

The rearrangement links TRBV27 to TRBJ2-7; 11 bases map to TRBD1. The CDR3 length is 14 residues. V shed 6 bases and J 5 bases; nucleotides not matched to a gene: 6. CDR1 and CDR2 from the germline V gene are MNHEY and SMNVEV (reference sequence). The CDR3 nucleotides are TGTGCCAGCAGCCCGGGACAGGGGGACCACGAGCAGTACTTC. Amino acid sequence: CASSPGQGDHEQYF.

The CDR3: CASSQGFSLRRSSYEQYF. Here the CDR3 DNA reads TGTGCCAGCAGCCAAGGTTTCTCACTAAGACGGAGCTCCTACGAGCAGTACTTC. The V call is TRBV3-1 (or the pseudogene TRBV3-2), the J call TRBJ2-7; D gene ambiguous. V lost 1 base, J lost 0 bases, and 19 bases lay in between. The CDR3 length is 18 residues. CDR1 and CDR2 from the germline V gene are LGHDT and YNNKEL (reference sequence).

The chain employs TRBV9 and TRBJ2-2; 12 bases align to TRBD2. Germline V lookup: CDR1 SGDLS, CDR2 YYNGEE. V was pared by 4 bases and J by 1 base, with 11 bases of the junction left unmatched. The CDR3 totals 19 residues. The CDR3 loop is CASSKILPGLAGNTGELFF. The CDR3 nucleotides are TGTGCCAGCAGCAAAATCCTGCCGGGACTAGCGGGGAACACCGGGGAGCTGTTTTTT.

The chain couples TRBV6-1 to TRBJ1-4; no clear D gene. The CDR3 extends over 17 amino acids. V lost 1 base to trimming and J lost 3 bases, with 15 bases between them. In germline, CDR1 is MNHNS, CDR2 SASEGT. In nucleotides, the CDR3 is TGTGCCAGCAGTGAAGAGGGCGGCGGCGGGGCTAATGAAAAACTGTTTTTT. Protein product: CASSEEGGGGANEKLFF.

This chain uses TRBV7-2 with TRBJ1-1, with a tentative D call TRBD1 (6 bases). V was trimmed by 5 bases and J by 6 bases, leaving 13 bases between them. Per germline, CDR1 SGHTA and CDR2 FQGNSA. CDR3 length: 13 residues. The DNA for the CDR3 is TGTGCCAGCAGCACTACAGGGTTGGCTGAAGCTTTCTTT. Its protein product is CASSTTGLAEAFF.

This clone was counted between two and nine times. The chain links TRBV2 to TRBJ2-5; the match to TRBD2 covers 9 bases. CDR3 length: 16 amino acids. Germline V gives CDR1 SNHLY, CDR2 FYNNEI. With 7 bases clipped from V and 4 bases from J, the junction kept 13 bases outside the gene matches. The CDR3 protein is CASTYNLAGVGETQYF. The CDR3 region has the DNA TGTGCCAGCACTTACAACTTAGCGGGAGTGGGAGAGACCCAGTACTTC.

The chain employs TRBV10-3 and TRBJ1-1, with unresolved D. The CDR3 covers 16 residues. V shed 0 bases and J shed 6 bases, with 17 bases lying between them. Germline CDR1 ENHRY, CDR2 SYGVKD. The DNA of the CDR3 is TGTGCCATCAGTGAGTCGGTGAACCGGAGGTCCTCTGAAGCTTTCTTT. Residues: CAISESVNRRSSEAFF.

A few counts support this clone. The rearrangement uses TRBV29-1 and TRBJ1-5; D is undetermined. Germline V gives CDR1 SQVTM, CDR2 ANQGSEA. Trimming took 0 bases from V and 0 from J, leaving 15 bases between them. The CDR3 is made up of 17 amino acids. The CDR3 DNA is TGCAGCGTTGAAGATGGAGAACAACTTTATAGCAATCAGCCCCAGCATTTT. Translation: CSVEDGEQLYSNQPQHF.

The chain has TRBV19 and TRBJ2-7; D might be TRBD1 (6 bases). This CDR3 is built from 12 residues. Between the trimmed V and J ends, which lost 9 bases and 7 bases, there was a span of 16 bases. Germline CDR1 is LNHDA and CDR2 is SQIVND (reference sequence). The CDR3 here is CARTWTAAEQYF. The CDR3 DNA is TGTGCCAGGACCTGGACAGCAGCTGAGCAGTACTTC.

The chain combines TRBV20-1 with TRBJ2-7; TRBD1 aligns across 8 bases. J gave up 6 bases and V 3 bases, and 13 bases lay outside the gene matches. CDR3 length: 15 residues. CDR1 is DFQATT and CDR2 is SNEGSKA in the germline V gene (reference sequence). The chain's CDR3 is CSASVSGQGLGEQYF. DNA of the CDR3: TGCAGTGCTAGTGTCTCTGGACAGGGACTGGGCGAGCAGTACTTC.

The chain combines TRBV5-1 with TRBJ2-1, with 11 positions matching TRBD2. CDR3 size: 15 residues. CDR1 and CDR2 from the germline V gene are SGHRS and YFSETQ. V shed 4 bases, J shed 5 bases, and the junction held 5 bases outside the gene matches. The CDR3 DNA is TGCGCCAGCAGCCGTGGGACTAGCGGACACAATGAGCAGTTCTTC. As protein: CASSRGTSGHNEQFF.

V and J are TRBV4-1 and TRBJ2-2, with D possibly being TRBD1 (6 bases). Trimming stripped 4 bases from V and 1 base from J, with 10 bases between. CDR1 is MGHRA, CDR2 YSYEKL, per germline. The CDR3 length is 15 residues. CDR3 protein: CASSRSGQNTGELFF. The CDR3 DNA is TGCGCCAGCAGCCGGTCGGGACAGAACACCGGGGAGCTGTTTTTT.

J is TRBJ2-5 and V is TRBV6-5; TRBD2 aligns across 11 bases. From germline, CDR1 is MNHEY and CDR2 SVGAGI. Losses at the gene ends were 5 bases for V and 1 base for J; bases not matched to a gene: 3. The CDR3 contains 15 residues. DNA for the CDR3: TGTGCCAGCAGTAAGCTAGCGGGGGGCCAAGAGACCCAGTACTTC. Its protein is CASSKLAGGQETQYF.

The chain uses TRBV14 and TRBJ2-5; a possible D gene is TRBD2 (6 bases). Germline lookup yields CDR1 SGHDN and CDR2 FVKESK. Trimming shortened V by 1 base and J by 4 bases, and 10 bases separated the two germline ends. CDR3 size: 14 residues. The CDR3 nucleotides read TGTGCCAGCAGCCAAGTTCCCGGGGGAGAGACCCAGTACTTC. Its translation is CASSQVPGGETQYF.

This clone has just a few counts. The chain uses TRBV25-1 and TRBJ2-7; maybe TRBD2 (6 bases). The ends were cut back, 1 base at V and 6 bases at J, with 13 bases in the middle. The V gene's germline CDR1 is MGHDK and CDR2 SYGVNS. This CDR3 has 14 amino acids. CDR3 sequence reads: CASSELEWRGEQYF. DNA of the CDR3: TGTGCCAGCAGTGAATTGGAATGGAGGGGCGAGCAGTACTTC.

The chain has TRBV28 and TRBJ1-5; a possible D gene is TRBD1 (5 bases). The germline gives CDR1 MDHEN, CDR2 SYDVKM. This CDR3 has 17 amino acids. With 4 bases removed from V and 0 bases from J, the gap between germline ends came to 16 bases. The CDR3 bases are TGTGCCAGCAGTTCACCTTTGGGCAGGGATAGCAATCAGCCCCAGCATTTT. This codes for CASSSPLGRDSNQPQHF.

The chain combines TRBV24-1 with TRBJ2-5; 8 bases fit TRBD1. CDR1 is KGHDR, CDR2 SFDVKD, per germline. V trimming: 5 bases; J trimming: 5 bases; junction bases outside the gene matches: 9. CDR3 size: 15 residues. The CDR3 reads CATSGGRGHVETQYF. The CDR3 nucleotides are TGTGCCACCAGTGGGGGCAGGGGGCACGTGGAGACCCAGTACTTC.

The rearrangement links TRBV3-1 (or the pseudogene TRBV3-2) to TRBJ2-5; unclear D gene. Deletions cut 0 bases from V and 8 bases from J, with 7 bases between. Germline V gene lookup returns CDR1 LGHDT and CDR2 YNNKEL (reference sequence). This CDR3 is 12 amino acids long. As DNA, the CDR3 is TGTGCCAGCAGCCAAGATTTATCCACCCAGTACTTC. Its protein is CASSQDLSTQYF.

The chain has TRBV27 and TRBJ2-5; D might be TRBD1 (5 bases). The CDR3 is 15 amino acids. Deletions cut 3 bases from V and 4 bases from J, with 15 bases between. CDR1 and CDR2 from the germline V gene are MNHEY and SMNVEV (reference sequence). CDR3 sequence: CASSFGQGGAETQYF. The CDR3, as DNA: TGTGCCAGCAGTTTCGGGCAGGGCGGAGCAGAGACCCAGTACTTC.

V usage is TRBV4-3 and J usage is TRBJ1-3; D might be TRBD1 (6 bases). Per germline, CDR1 LGHNA and CDR2 YSLEER. The CDR3 has 15 amino acids. The V and J ends lost 2 bases and 4 bases respectively, with 12 bases between them. DNA for the CDR3: TGCGCCAGCAGCCAAATGATTCAGGGGGGAAACACCATATATTTT. This translates into CASSQMIQGGNTIYF.